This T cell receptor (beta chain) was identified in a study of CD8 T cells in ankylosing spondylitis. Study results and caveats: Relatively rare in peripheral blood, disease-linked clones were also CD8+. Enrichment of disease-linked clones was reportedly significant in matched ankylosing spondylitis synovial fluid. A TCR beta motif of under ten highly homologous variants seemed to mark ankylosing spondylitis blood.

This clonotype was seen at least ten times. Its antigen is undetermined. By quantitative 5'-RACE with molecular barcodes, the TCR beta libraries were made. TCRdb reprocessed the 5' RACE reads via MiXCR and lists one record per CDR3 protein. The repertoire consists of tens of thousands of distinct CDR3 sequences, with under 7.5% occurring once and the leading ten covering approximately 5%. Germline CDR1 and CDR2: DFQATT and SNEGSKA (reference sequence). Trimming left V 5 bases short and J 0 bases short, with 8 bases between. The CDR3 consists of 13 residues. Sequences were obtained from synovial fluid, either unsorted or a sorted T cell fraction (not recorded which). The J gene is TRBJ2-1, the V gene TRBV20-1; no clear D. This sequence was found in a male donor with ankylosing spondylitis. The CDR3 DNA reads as TGCAGTGCTGCGGTAAGCTCCTACAATGAGCAGTTCTTC. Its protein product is CSAAVSSYNEQFF.